This TCR beta chain was found in a study of cytomegalovirus exposure and HLA in healthy donors. This donor's CMV serostatus is unrecorded. In regard to this clone: Its matching antigen is unknown.

60 Vbeta and 13 Jbeta primers were used in PCR. Here immunoSEQ multiplex PCR was the method, and the copy in TCRdb shows in-frame clones only, minus some. The sample carries 45,000 to 55,000 clones, 45% to 70% recorded once. V gave up 5 bases and J gave up 3 bases, with 17 bases separating them. There are 15 residues in the CDR3. Per the germline V gene, CDR1 is MNHEY and CDR2 is SMNVEV (reference sequence). Overall study findings and caveats: An apparent linkage of common viral pathogens to several of the most significant clusters emerged in a later analysis. The study designated roughly 160 TCR beta chains cytomegalovirus-associated.

Sequencing was carried out using PBMCs. The sequence came from a human donor in good health. The chain links TRBV27 to TRBJ2-7, with D maybe TRBD1 (6 bases). CDR3 residues: CASSPTNRVFYEQYF. In nucleotides, the CDR3 is TGTGCCAGCAGTCCTACCAACAGGGTATTCTACGAGCAGTACTTC.